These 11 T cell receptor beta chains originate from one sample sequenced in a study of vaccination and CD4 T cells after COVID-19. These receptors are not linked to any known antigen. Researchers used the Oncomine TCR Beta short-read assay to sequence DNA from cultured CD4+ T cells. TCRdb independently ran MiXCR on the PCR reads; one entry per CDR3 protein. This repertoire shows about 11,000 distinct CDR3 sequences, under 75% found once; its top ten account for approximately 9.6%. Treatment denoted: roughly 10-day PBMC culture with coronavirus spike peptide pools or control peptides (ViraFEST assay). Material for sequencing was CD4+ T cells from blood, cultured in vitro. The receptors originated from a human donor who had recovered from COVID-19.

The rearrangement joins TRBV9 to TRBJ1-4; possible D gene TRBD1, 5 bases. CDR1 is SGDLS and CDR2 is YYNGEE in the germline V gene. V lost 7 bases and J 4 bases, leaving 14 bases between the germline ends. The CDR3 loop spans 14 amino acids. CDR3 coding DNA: TGTGCCAGCGGGGGAGGCAGCCTTAATGAAAAACTGTTTTTT. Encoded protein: CASGGGSLNEKLFF.

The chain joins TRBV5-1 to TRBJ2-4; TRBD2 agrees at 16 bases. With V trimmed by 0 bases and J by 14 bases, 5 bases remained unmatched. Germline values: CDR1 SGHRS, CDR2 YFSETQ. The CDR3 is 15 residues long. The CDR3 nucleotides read TGCGCCAGCAGCTTGGCCGGGACTAGCGGGAGGGCCAAGTACTTC. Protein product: CASSLAGTSGRAKYF.

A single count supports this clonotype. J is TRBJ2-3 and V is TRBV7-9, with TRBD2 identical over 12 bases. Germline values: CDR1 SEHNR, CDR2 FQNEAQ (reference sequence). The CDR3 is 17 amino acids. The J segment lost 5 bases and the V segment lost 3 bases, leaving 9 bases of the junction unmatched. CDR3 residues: CASSFLLAGGPGDTQYF. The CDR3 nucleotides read TGTGCCAGCAGCTTTTTGCTAGCGGGAGGGCCTGGAGATACGCAGTATTTT.

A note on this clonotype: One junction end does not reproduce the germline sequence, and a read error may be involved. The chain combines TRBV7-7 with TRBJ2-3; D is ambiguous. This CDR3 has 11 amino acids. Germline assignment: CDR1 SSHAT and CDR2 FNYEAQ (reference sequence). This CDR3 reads CASSLELDRYF. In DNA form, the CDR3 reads TGTGCTAGCAGCTTAGAACTTGACCGGTATTTT. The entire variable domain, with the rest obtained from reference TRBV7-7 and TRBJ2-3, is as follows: GAGVSQSPRYKVTKRGQDVTLRCDPISSHATLYWYQQALGQGPEFLTYFNYEAQPDKSGLPSDRFSAERPEGSISTLTIQRTEQRDSAMYRCASSLELDRYFGPGTRLTVL.

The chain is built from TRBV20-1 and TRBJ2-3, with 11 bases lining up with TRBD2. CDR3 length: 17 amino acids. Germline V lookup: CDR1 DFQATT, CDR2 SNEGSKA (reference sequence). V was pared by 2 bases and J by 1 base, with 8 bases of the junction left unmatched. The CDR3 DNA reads TGCAGTGCTAGACCTAGCGGGAGGTTACTTGGCACAGATACGCAGTATTTT. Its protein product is CSARPSGRLLGTDTQYF.

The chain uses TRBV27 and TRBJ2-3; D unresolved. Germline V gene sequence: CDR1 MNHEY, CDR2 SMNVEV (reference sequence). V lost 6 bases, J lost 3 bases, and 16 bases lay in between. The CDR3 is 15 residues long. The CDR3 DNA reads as TGTGCCAGCAGCCGCTCGATCTTAGATACAGATACGCAGTATTTT. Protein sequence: CASSRSILDTDTQYF.

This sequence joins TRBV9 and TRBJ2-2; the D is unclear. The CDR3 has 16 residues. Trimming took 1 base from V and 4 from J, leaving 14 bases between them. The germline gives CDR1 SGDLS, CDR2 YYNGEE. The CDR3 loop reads CASSVSRSALTGELFF. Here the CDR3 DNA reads TGTGCCAGCAGCGTAAGTAGAAGCGCCCTCACCGGGGAGCTGTTTTTT.

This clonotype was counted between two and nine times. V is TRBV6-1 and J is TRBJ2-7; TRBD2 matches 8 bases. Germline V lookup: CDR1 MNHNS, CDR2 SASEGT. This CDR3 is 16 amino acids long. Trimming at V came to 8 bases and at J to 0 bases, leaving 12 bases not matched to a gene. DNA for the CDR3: TGTGCCAGCCGTCGACGGCTCAGCGGGAGCTCCTACGAGCAGTACTTC. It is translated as CASRRRLSGSSYEQYF.

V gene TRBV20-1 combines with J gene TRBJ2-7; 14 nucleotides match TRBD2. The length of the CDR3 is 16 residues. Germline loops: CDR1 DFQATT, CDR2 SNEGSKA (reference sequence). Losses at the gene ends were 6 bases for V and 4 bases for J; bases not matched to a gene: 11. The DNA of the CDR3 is TGCAGTGCGAGGGGACTAGCGGGAGTGGGTCGGTACGAGCAGTACTTC. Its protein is CSARGLAGVGRYEQYF.

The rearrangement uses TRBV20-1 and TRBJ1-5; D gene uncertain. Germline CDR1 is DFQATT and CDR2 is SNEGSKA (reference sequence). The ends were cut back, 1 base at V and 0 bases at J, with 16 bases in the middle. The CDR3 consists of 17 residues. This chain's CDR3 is CSARGAGVGFSNQPQHF. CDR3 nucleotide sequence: TGCAGTGCTAGAGGGGCGGGCGTAGGGTTTAGCAATCAGCCCCAGCATTTT.

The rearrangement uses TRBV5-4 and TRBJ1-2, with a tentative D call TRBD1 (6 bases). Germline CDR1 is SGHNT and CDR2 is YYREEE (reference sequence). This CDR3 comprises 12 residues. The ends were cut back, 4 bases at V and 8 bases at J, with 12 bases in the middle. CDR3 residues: CASSDSRGGYTF. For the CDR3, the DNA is TGTGCCAGCAGCGACTCCAGGGGCGGCTACACCTTC.